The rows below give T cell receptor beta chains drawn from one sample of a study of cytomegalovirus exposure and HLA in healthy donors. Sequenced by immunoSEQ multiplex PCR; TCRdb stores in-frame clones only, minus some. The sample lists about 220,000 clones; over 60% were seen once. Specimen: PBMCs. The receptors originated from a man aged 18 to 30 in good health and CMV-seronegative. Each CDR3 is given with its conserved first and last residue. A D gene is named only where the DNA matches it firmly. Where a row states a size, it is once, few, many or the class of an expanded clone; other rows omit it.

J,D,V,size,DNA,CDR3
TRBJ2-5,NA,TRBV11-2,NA,TGTGCCAGCAGCCCATCCGGGGAAGGAGAGACCCAGTACTTC,CASSPSGEGETQYF
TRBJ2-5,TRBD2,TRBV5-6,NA,TGTGCCAGCAGCTTGGGGGGACTAGCGTTGGTGGTGGAGAAAGAGACCCAGTACTTC,CASSLGGLALVVEKETQYF
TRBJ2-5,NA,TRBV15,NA,TGTGCCACCAGCAGAGACCAGGGACAAGAGACCCAGTACTTC,CATSRDQGQETQYF
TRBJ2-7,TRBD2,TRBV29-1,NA,TGCAGCGTTGAGGGGCTAGCGGGAGCCGACGAGCAGTACTTC,CSVEGLAGADEQYF
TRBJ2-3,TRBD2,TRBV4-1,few,TGCGCCAGCAGCCAAGTAACTAGCGGCCTCACGAATACGCAGTATTTT,CASSQVTSGLTNTQYF
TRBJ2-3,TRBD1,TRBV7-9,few,TGTGCCAGCAGCTTAGGACAGGGGGCGTGGGATACGCAGTATTTT,CASSLGQGAWDTQYF
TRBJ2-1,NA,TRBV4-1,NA,TGCGCCAGCAGCCAAGCCGGGTACGCCTGGAATGAGCAGTTCTTC,CASSQAGYAWNEQFF
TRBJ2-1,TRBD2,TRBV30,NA,TGTGCCTGGAACCGACTAGCGGGGTCCTACAATGAGCAGTTCTTC,CAWNRLAGSYNEQFF
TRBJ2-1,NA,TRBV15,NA,TGTGCCACCAGCAGAGAGGAGGGTTGGGATGAGCAGTTCTTC,CATSREEGWDEQFF
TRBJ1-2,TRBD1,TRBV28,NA,TGTGCCAGCAGTACCTCGGGGGTCTCAGGGGGTGGCTACACCTTC,CASSTSGVSGGGYTF
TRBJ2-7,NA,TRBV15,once,TGTGCCACCAGCAGAGGAAGAGAAGCCTTCTACGAGCAGTACTTC,CATSRGREAFYEQYF
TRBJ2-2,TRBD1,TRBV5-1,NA,TGCGCCAGCAGCTTGGATCGACAGGGGGCGGGCGGGGAGCTGTTTTTT,CASSLDRQGAGGELFF
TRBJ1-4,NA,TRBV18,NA,TGTGCCAGCTCACCTGGGCTAAATGAAAAACTGTTTTTT,CASSPGLNEKLFF
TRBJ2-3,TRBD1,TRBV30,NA,TGTGCCTGGGGGACAGGGTCAGATACGCAGTATTTT,CAWGTGSDTQYF
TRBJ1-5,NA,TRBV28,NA,TGTGCCAGCAGTTCGGGGGTTGTAGTGAATCAGCCCCAGCATTTT,CASSSGVVVNQPQHF
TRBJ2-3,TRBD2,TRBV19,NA,TGTGCCAGTAGTCAGCGGGGCGGCACAGATACGCAGTATTTT,CASSQRGGTDTQYF
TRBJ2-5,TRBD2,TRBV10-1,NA,TGCGCCAGCAGCGACGGACTAGCGGGACAAGAGATCCAGTACTTC,CASSDGLAGQEIQYF
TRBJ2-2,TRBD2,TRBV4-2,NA,TGTGCCAGCAGCCGGGTCGCGGGAGCCGACGGGGAGCTGTTTTTT,CASSRVAGADGELFF
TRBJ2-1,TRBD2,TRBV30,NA,TGTGCCTGGACCCTAGCGGGAGCGGAGCACAATGAGCAGTTCTTC,CAWTLAGAEHNEQFF
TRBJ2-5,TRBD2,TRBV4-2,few,TGTGCCAGCAGCCAAGGATTCACGGGAGGGGGTGGGGAGACCCAGTACTTC,CASSQGFTGGGGETQYF
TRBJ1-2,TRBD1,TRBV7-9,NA,TGTGCCAGCAGCCCCAGGCAAGATGGACAGGACCCTAACTATGGCTACACCTTC,CASSPRQDGQDPNYGYTF
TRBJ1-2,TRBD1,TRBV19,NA,TGTGCCAGTAGTGCGGACAGGGTCAGCTATGGCTACACCTTC,CASSADRVSYGYTF
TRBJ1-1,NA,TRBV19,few,TGTGCCACGCTCTCCTGGACACCTGAAAACACTGAAGCTTTCTTT,CATLSWTPENTEAFF
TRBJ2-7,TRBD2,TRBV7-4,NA,TGTGCCAGCAGCTTAGCCCCAAGACTAGCGGGAGACCACGAGCAGTACTTC,CASSLAPRLAGDHEQYF
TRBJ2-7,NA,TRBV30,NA,TGTGCCTGGACCCCAGGCCAGTCCTACGAGCAGTACTTC,CAWTPGQSYEQYF
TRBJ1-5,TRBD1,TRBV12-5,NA,TGTGCTAGTGGTTTCGGGACAGGAGAAAGAGACAATCAGCCCCAGCATTTT,CASGFGTGERDNQPQHF
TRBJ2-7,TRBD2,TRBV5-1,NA,TGCGCCAGCAGCTTGACAGCGGGACTCGGCGAGCAGTACTTC,CASSLTAGLGEQYF
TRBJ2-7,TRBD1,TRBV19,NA,TGTGCCACCGAAGGACAGGGCGACCACGAGCAGTACTTC,CATEGQGDHEQYF
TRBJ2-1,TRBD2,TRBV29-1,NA,TGCAGCGTTGAAGATCTTACTAGCGGGAGGGCCAATGAGCAGTTCTTC,CSVEDLTSGRANEQFF
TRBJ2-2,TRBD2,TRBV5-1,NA,TGCGCCAGCAGCACCGGACTAGCGGGAGGCCCGGGCACCGGGGAGCTGTTTTTT,CASSTGLAGGPGTGELFF
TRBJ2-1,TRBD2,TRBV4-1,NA,TGCGCCAGCAGCCAAATTAGCGGGAGGTATTACAATGAGCAGTTCTTC,CASSQISGRYYNEQFF
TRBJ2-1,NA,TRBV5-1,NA,TGCGCCAGCAGCGCTGACAGTTACTACAATGAGCAGTTCTTC,CASSADSYYNEQFF
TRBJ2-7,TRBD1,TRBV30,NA,TGTGCCTGGAACGGACAGGGGGTCCACGAGCAGTACTTC,CAWNGQGVHEQYF
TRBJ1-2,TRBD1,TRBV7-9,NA,TGTTCCAGCAGCGATTCTCGACAGGGTAGGGACTATGGCTACACCTTC,CSSSDSRQGRDYGYTF
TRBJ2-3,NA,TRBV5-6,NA,TGTGCCAGCAGCTTTGGAGGGGGCAACACAGATACGCAGTATTTT,CASSFGGGNTDTQYF
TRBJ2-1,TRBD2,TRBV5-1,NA,TGCGCCAGCAGCTTTTTCCCTAGCGGGAGTATCGCCTACAATGAGCAGTTCTTC,CASSFFPSGSIAYNEQFF
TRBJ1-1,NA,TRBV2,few,TGTGCCACCACGGTGAACACTGAAGCTTTCTTT,CATTVNTEAFF
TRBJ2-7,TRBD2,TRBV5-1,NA,TGCGCCAGCAGCCCATCCGGGACTAGCGCTACCTACGAGCAGTACTTC,CASSPSGTSATYEQYF
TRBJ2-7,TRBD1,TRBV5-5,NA,TGTGCCAGCAGCTTGGGACAGGGATCGGCCTACGAGCAGTACTTC,CASSLGQGSAYEQYF
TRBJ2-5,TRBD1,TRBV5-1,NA,TGCGCCAGCTCTACGGGACAGGGGGCGGGAGAGACCCAGTACTTC,CASSTGQGAGETQYF
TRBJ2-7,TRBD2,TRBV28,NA,TGTGCCAGCAGCCCTGGGGGGACTAGTCGGTCCGAGCAGTACTTC,CASSPGGTSRSEQYF
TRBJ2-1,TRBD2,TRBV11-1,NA,TGTGCCAGCAGCTTATGGACTAGCGGGAGTTACAATGAGCAGTTCTTC,CASSLWTSGSYNEQFF
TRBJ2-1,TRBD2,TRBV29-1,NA,TGCAGCGCCTCCCTGACTAGCGGCTCCTACAATGAGCAGTTCTTC,CSASLTSGSYNEQFF
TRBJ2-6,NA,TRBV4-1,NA,TGCGCCAGCAGCCCTGGGACAACCAACGTCCTGACTTTC,CASSPGTTNVLTF
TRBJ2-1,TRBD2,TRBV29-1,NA,TGCAGCGTTGCAACTAGCGGGATTGGCAATGAGCAGTTCTTC,CSVATSGIGNEQFF
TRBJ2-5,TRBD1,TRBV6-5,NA,TGTGCCAGCAGGGGGACCGGGACAGGCCAACCGGCCCAGTACTTC,CASRGTGTGQPAQYF
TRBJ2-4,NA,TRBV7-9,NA,TGTGCCAGCAGCTTAGGTACACAAATACGTAACATTCAGTACTTC,CASSLGTQIRNIQYF
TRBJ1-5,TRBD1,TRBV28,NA,TGTGCCAGCAGTTTCGTGGGACAGGGGTATCAGCCCCAGCATTTT,CASSFVGQGYQPQHF
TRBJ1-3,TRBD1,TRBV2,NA,TGTGCCAGCAGTGGCCGAGACAGGGGGGATGGAAACACCATATATTTT,CASSGRDRGDGNTIYF
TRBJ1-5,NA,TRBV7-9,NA,TGTGCCAGCAGCTTATGGTCCCGGAGAAGCAATCAGCCCCAGCATTTT,CASSLWSRRSNQPQHF
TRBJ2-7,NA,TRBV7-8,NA,TGTGCCAGCAGCAAGGCGGAGGCTGCCGACTACGAGCAGTACTTC,CASSKAEAADYEQYF
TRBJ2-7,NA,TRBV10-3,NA,TGTGCCATCAGTGGTGGCCTCCTCTACGAGCAGTACTTC,CAISGGLLYEQYF